The sequence of this T cell receptor (beta chain) was determined in a study of CD8 T cells in Susac syndrome. Reverse transcription used about 0.45 to 1 ug RNA and random hexamers. Amplification of TCR beta CDR3 spanned 54 Vbeta and 13 Jbeta via immunoSEQ multiplex PCR. MiXCR, run by TCRdb on the immunoSEQ multiplex PCR reads, gives a single entry per CDR3 protein. This table holds approximately 76,000 distinct CDR3 sequences, about 95% found once. Germline V gene data show CDR1 as MGHRA and CDR2 as YSYEKL. This CDR3 comprises 14 residues. Trimming removed 0 bases from V and 4 bases from J, with 6 bases in between.

The rearrangement uses TRBV4-1 and TRBJ2-2, with D unresolved. The sequenced material came from CD8+ T cells from PBMCs. The source is a human donor with multiple sclerosis. CDR3 sequence (DNA): TGCGCCAGCAGCCAAGAGAGACTCACCGGGGAGCTGTTTTTT. It is translated as CASSQERLTGELFF.